The present T cell receptor beta chain was sequenced within a study of cytomegalovirus exposure and HLA in healthy donors. Study-level results: Fewer than 200 TCR beta chains were listed as cytomegalovirus-associated. A later analysis found that most CMV-associated TCR beta chains appeared HLA-restricted.

A multiplex PCR was run with 60 Vbeta primers and 13 Jbeta primers. TCRdb's table, derived via immunoSEQ multiplex PCR, lists solely in-frame clones and lacks some. The data contain about 130,000 clones, 74% of them singletons. Concerning this clone: The antigen remains undetermined.

The sample consisted of PBMCs. This receptor was obtained from a man between 18 and 29 years old in good health and CMV-seropositive.

CDR3 DNA: TGCGCCAGCAGCCAAGATCCTAGTTATGAAGATACGCAGTATTTT. Encoded protein: CASSQDPSYEDTQYF. V gene TRBV4-1 combines with J gene TRBJ2-3; D uncertain. In germline, CDR1 is MGHRA, CDR2 YSYEKL. The length of the CDR3 is 15 residues. Trimming took 0 bases from V and 5 from J, leaving 12 bases between them.